This TCR beta chain was recovered during a study of T-cell reconstitution after alpha-beta-depleted transplantation in children. Points from the study as a whole: T-cell counts and diversity were attributed mostly to newly produced T cells one year after transplant. The origin of alpha-beta T cells about two months after transplant was reportedly several hundred expanded graft clones. At day 60, the high TCRbeta diversity found in some patients originated from recipient T cells and thymic progenitors that had survived.

In regard to this clonotype: Its antigen is not known.

Unique molecular identifiers were incorporated when the TCRbeta library was constructed. Each CDR3 protein is one row after TCRdb ran MiXCR on the PCR reads. The sample shows fewer than 750,000 distinct CDR3 sequences, 25% to 30% of them seen only once. Specimen: PBMCs, collected before TCRalphabeta/CD19-depleted stem cell transplant. The sequence came from a boy under two years old with Wiskott-Aldrich syndrome, due to receive a stem cell transplant.

The CDR3 nucleotides are TGTGCCAGCAGCGCACCGGGACAGTTAAGGGGCACAGATACGCAGTATTTT. Translated: CASSAPGQLRGTDTQYF. The V call is TRBV9, the J call TRBJ2-3; 7 bases are a match to TRBD1. The CDR3 extends over 17 amino acids. Germline V gene sequence: CDR1 SGDLS, CDR2 YYNGEE. With 3 bases clipped from V and 1 base from J, the junction kept 11 bases outside the gene matches. Supplemented by reference TRBV9 and TRBJ2-3, the full variable domain reads DSGVTQTPKHLITATGQRVTLRCSPRSGDLSVYWYQQSLDQGLQFLIQYYNGEERAKGNILERFSAQQFPDLHSELNLSSLELGDSALYFCASSAPGQLRGTDTQYFGPGTRLTVL.